The rows below give T cell receptor beta chains drawn from one sample of a study of T cell responses to AZD1222 COVID-19 vaccine. Clones were sequenced by immunoSEQ multiplex PCR, and TCRdb holds only the in-frame ones, with some missing. The table has some 150,000 clones, under 95% seen once. Here the sequenced sample was peripheral blood, taken on day 0 of MenACWY control vaccination. The receptors here all came from an adult in good health. Both conserved end residues are part of each CDR3.

TRBV4-2	CASSQEEGNTIYF
TRBV21-1	CASSKGQGTYEQYF
TRBV3-1/TRBV3-2	CASSQDGNRVGTEAFF
TRBV12-3/TRBV12-4	CASIRTEAFF
TRBV7-8	CASSLEWRASGPGELFF
TRBV13	CASSPSGVKTQYF
TRBV19	CASSIKGVSSYEQYF
TRBV19	CASTEINQGFYASPGNTIYF
TRBV27	CASSLVTRDYTEAFF
TRBV7-2	CASSLGGTVEQFF
TRBV6-5	CASSNRGAAFF
TRBV7-2	CASSLATRGYEQYF
TRBV11-2	CASSPGQTEKLFF
TRBV28	CASSRGTYGYTF
TRBV2	CASSGVRGWQTQYF
TRBV7-2	CASSFGTGAYEQYF
TRBV28	CASSLGGSSGSRSYEQYF
TRBV7-9	CASTGQGRNEQFF
TRBV28	CASSTGQAGEKLFF
TRBV9	CASSVGTSGGNEQFF
TRBV7-2	CASSSPFSGYNEQFF
TRBV28	CASHMGHSEAFF
TRBV2	CASRQGGSGEQYF
TRBV6-5	CASSSHPQPSDEQYF
TRBV4-2	CASSQDMGTSPSGANVLTF
TRBV6-2/TRBV6-3	CASSTGFYEQYF
TRBV7-5	CARSLEDRGINYGYTF
TRBV5-1	CASSFGDRNTEAFF
TRBV27	CASSLFVGSTEAFF
TRBV30	CAWMPESSYEQYF
TRBV28	CAKTRGQALEF
TRBV5-5	CASSLTGPLYYEQYF
TRBV19	CARTGASSGANVLTF
TRBV6-5	CASSTRQGDEQFF
TRBV28	CASMSSSGANVLTF
TRBV5-1	CASSPTGRGNTEAFF
TRBV27	CASSVTLNQPQHF
TRBV19	CASSNPGTYSGNTIYF
TRBV30	CAWSVLAGHSPLHF
TRBV5-1	CASSKGTANGYTF
TRBV9	CASSVGESEQFF
TRBV5-4	CASSLGHFTDTQYF
TRBV6-6	CASSPPLVRGGDEQYF
TRBV7-9	CASSGQGIEQYF
TRBV2	CASSEGLSYGYTF
TRBV5-1	CASSLGATDNGYTF
TRBV9	CASQQISDTQYF
TRBV12-1	CASSSESGNTIYF